Shown below are 29 T cell receptor beta chains from a single sample sequenced in a study of spatial heterogeneity in lung cancer. TCRdb processed the 5' RACE reads anew with MiXCR; each CDR3 protein has one entry. Of some 37,000 distinct CDR3 sequences listed, 7.5% to 8% were seen once; the top ten hold over 25%. Time point of the sample: sample taken at primary tumor resection. Sequenced here: PBMCs, sampled at surgery. The receptors here all came from a male donor with early-stage non-small cell lung cancer.

This clonotype showed up many times. This rearrangement joins TRBV28 to TRBJ1-1, with D maybe TRBD1 (6 bases). Between the trimmed V and J ends, which lost 6 bases and 1 base, there was a span of 12 bases. CDR1 is MDHEN and CDR2 is SYDVKM in the germline V gene. This CDR3 is built from 14 residues. CDR3 sequence: CASSPGGANTEAFF. The CDR3 nucleotides are TGTGCCAGCAGCCCGGGGGGCGCGAACACTGAAGCTTTCTTT.

The V and J genes are TRBV15 and TRBJ1-5; no firm D call. The germline V gene encodes CDR1 LNHNV and CDR2 YYDKDF (reference sequence). V was trimmed by 1 base and J by 0 bases, leaving 16 bases between them. CDR3 length: 18 amino acids. CDR3: CATSRAKADFYSNQPQHF. The CDR3 DNA reads TGTGCCACCAGCAGAGCGAAGGCAGACTTTTATAGCAATCAGCCCCAGCATTTT.

This clonotype is medium-sized within its sample. The chain uses TRBV7-8 and TRBJ2-4; D remains ambiguous. The CDR3 runs 16 residues. V was shortened by 1 base and J by 7 bases, with 17 bases between the two germline ends. The germline V gene has CDR1 SGHVS and CDR2 FQNEAQ. CDR3 region: CASSLGGPELTNIQYF. CDR3 nucleotides: TGTGCCAGCAGCTTAGGTGGCCCGGAATTAACGAACATTCAGTACTTC.

Ten or more counts support this clonotype. The CDR3 DNA is TGTGCCAGCAGCCCGAACATGAACACCGGGGAGCTGTTTTTT. As protein: CASSPNMNTGELFF. The rearrangement uses TRBV11-3 and TRBJ2-2; D is unclear. From germline, CDR1 is SGHNT and CDR2 YENEEA. Trimming pared 5 bases from V and 1 base from J, leaving 8 bases between. The CDR3 is 14 amino acids.

The table lists this clonotype with many counts. For the CDR3, the DNA is TGTGCCAGCAGTTCGTCTCTGGATCAAGAGACCCAGTACTTC. The encoded protein is CASSSSLDQETQYF. This sequence joins TRBV5-6 and TRBJ2-5, with D unresolved. V lost 5 bases and J lost 2, with 13 bases in between. CDR3 length: 14 residues. Looked up from germline, CDR1 is SGHDT and CDR2 is YYEEEE.

The table lists this clonotype with a few counts. The chain couples TRBV18 to TRBJ1-1; the D is unclear. V lost 2 bases and J lost 1, with 11 bases in between. Germline V lookup: CDR1 KGHSH, CDR2 LQKENI. This CDR3 has 15 residues. In DNA form, the CDR3 reads TGTGCCAGCTCACCAGTATTAGACCAGAACACTGAAGCTTTCTTT. Translating gives CASSPVLDQNTEAFF.

This clonotype was seen many times. The V call is TRBV14, the J call TRBJ2-1; 11 bases map to TRBD2. The CDR3 loop spans 15 amino acids. Per germline, CDR1 SGHDN and CDR2 FVKESK. V shed 0 bases, J shed 9 bases, and the junction held 4 bases outside the gene matches. CDR3 sequence (DNA): TGTGCCAGCAGCCAAGATAGCGGGGGGGCCCGTGAGCAGTTCTTC. Translating it yields CASSQDSGGAREQFF.

The chain joins TRBV20-1 to TRBJ2-1; TRBD1 matches at 9 bases. J lost 4 bases, V lost 5 bases, and 9 bases had no gene match. CDR3 length: 15 residues. The germline gives CDR1 DFQATT, CDR2 SNEGSKA (reference sequence). The CDR3 sequence is CSAYNPGQGYNEQFF. In DNA form, the CDR3 reads TGCAGTGCTTACAATCCGGGACAGGGTTACAATGAGCAGTTCTTC.

Ten or more counts support this clonotype. CDR3 protein: CASSRRAPGNTIYF. CDR3 DNA sequence: TGTGCCAGCAGTCGCCGGGCCCCTGGAAACACCATATATTTT. The rearrangement links TRBV2 to TRBJ1-3; no firm D call. The CDR3 spans 14 residues. Deletions cut 5 bases from V and 2 bases from J, with 10 bases between. From germline, CDR1 is SNHLY and CDR2 FYNNEI.

This clonotype appeared a few times. The chain employs TRBV20-1 and TRBJ2-5; D possibly corresponds to TRBD2 (5 bases). The V end was cut by 6 bases, the J end by 3 bases, with 17 bases between. Germline assignment: CDR1 DFQATT and CDR2 SNEGSKA (reference sequence). The length of the CDR3 is 14 residues. CDR3 residues: CSALNPLGKETQYF. DNA for the CDR3: TGCAGTGCCCTCAACCCACTAGGGAAAGAGACCCAGTACTTC.

This clonotype has just a few counts. J is TRBJ1-2 and V is TRBV3-1; D uncertain. CDR3 size: 14 residues. Germline V gene data show CDR1 as LGHDT and CDR2 as YNNKEL (reference sequence). Deletions cut 0 bases from V and 8 bases from J, with 13 bases between. The CDR3 is CASSQESGSGGYTF. CDR3 nucleotide sequence: TGTGCCAGCAGCCAAGAATCGGGTTCTGGAGGCTACACCTTC.

J is TRBJ2-1 and V is TRBV6-2 or TRBV6-3; 7 bases are a match to TRBD2. The CDR3 sequence is 17 residues long. Losses at the gene ends were 6 bases for V and 5 bases for J; bases not matched to a gene: 16. Germline V gives CDR1 MNHEY, CDR2 SVGEGT. The CDR3 bases are TGTGCCAGCAGCCGGGGACTATCGCCATTTATCGACAATGAGCAGTTCTTC. Translated: CASSRGLSPFIDNEQFF.

This clonotype was counted between two and nine times. The CDR3 DNA is TGTGCCAGCAGGGCGGGGGCTTTCGGGGAGCTGTTTTTT. Protein product: CASRAGAFGELFF. This sequence joins TRBV6-5 and TRBJ2-2, with D possibly matching TRBD2 (7 bases). The length of the CDR3 is 13 residues. Trimming pared 6 bases from V and 7 bases from J, leaving 12 bases between. Looked up from germline, CDR1 is MNHEY and CDR2 is SVGAGI.

This clonotype occurred many times. The chain combines TRBV6-5 with TRBJ1-1; D uncertain. This CDR3 contains 13 residues. V lost 2 bases and J lost 5, with 9 bases in between. Germline loops: CDR1 MNHEY, CDR2 SVGAGI. The CDR3 spells CASSYSSSTEAFF. The CDR3 DNA follows: TGTGCCAGCAGTTACAGTAGTAGTACTGAAGCTTTCTTT.

This clonotype was seen ten or more times. The chain links TRBV19 to TRBJ2-2; no clear D. V lost 2 bases, J lost 6 bases, and 10 bases lay in between. The CDR3 is 14 amino acids. CDR1 LNHDA and CDR2 SQIVND come from the germline V gene (reference sequence). CDR3 in amino acids: CASSINWESGELFF. CDR3 nucleotide sequence: TGTGCCAGTAGTATAAATTGGGAATCCGGGGAGCTGTTTTTT.

The V and J genes are TRBV7-2 and TRBJ1-3, with D uncertain. V lost 0 bases and J 7 bases, leaving 13 bases between the germline ends. The length of the CDR3 is 15 residues. The germline gives CDR1 SGHTA, CDR2 FQGNSA. The CDR3 loop is CASSLARASSNTIYF. Written as DNA, the CDR3 is TGTGCCAGCAGCTTAGCACGGGCCTCTTCGAACACCATATATTTT.

This chain joins TRBV20-1 and TRBJ2-5; D not certain. Germline values: CDR1 DFQATT, CDR2 SNEGSKA (reference sequence). The CDR3 is 12 amino acids. Deletions cut 5 bases from V and 2 bases from J, with 9 bases between. As DNA, the CDR3 is TGCAGTGCTCGCAGCGCTCAAGAGACCCAGTACTTC. Its protein product is CSARSAQETQYF.

This clonotype came up many times. The chain is built from TRBV12-3 or TRBV12-4 and TRBJ2-6, with 7 bases lining up with TRBD2. V trimming: 7 bases; J trimming: 1 base; junction bases outside the gene matches: 7. The CDR3 is 16 amino acids. For the CDR3, the DNA is TGTGCCAGCACCCCCATGGGAGGGTCTGGGGCCAACGTCCTGACTTTC. Amino acids: CASTPMGGSGANVLTF.

The CDR3 here is CASSIGLTTEAFF. The CDR3 coding sequence is TGTGCCAGTAGTATCGGTCTAACGACTGAAGCTTTCTTT. The chain recombines TRBV19 with TRBJ1-1; D is unresolved. This CDR3 has 13 amino acids. The germline V gene encodes CDR1 LNHDA and CDR2 SQIVND (reference sequence). Between the trimmed V and J ends, which lost 3 bases and 5 bases, there was a span of 10 bases.

This chain connects TRBV6-5 to TRBJ2-5; D tentatively fits TRBD1 or TRBD2 (5 bases each). Germline V gene data show CDR1 as MNHEY and CDR2 as SVGAGI. The CDR3 contains 16 residues. The germline V and J ends were trimmed by 2 bases and 4 bases, with 17 bases remaining between them. CDR3 sequence: CASSYHPGAGAETQYF. The DNA for the CDR3 is TGTGCCAGCAGTTACCACCCCGGGGCAGGCGCAGAGACCCAGTACTTC.

Many counts were recorded for this clonotype. V and J are TRBV12-3 or TRBV12-4 and TRBJ2-3, with D tentatively TRBD2 (5 bases). CDR3 size: 14 residues. Trimming shortened V by 0 bases and J by 4 bases, and 8 bases separated the two germline ends. CDR3 sequence (DNA): TGTGCCAGCAGTTTAGCGGGAGATGCAGATACGCAGTATTTT. Translating it yields CASSLAGDADTQYF.

This clonotype was seen many times. At one boundary the junction diverges from the germline segment, which might be a read error. The chain employs TRBV7-7 and TRBJ2-1; a weak D match, TRBD2 (7 bases). Per germline, CDR1 SSHAT and CDR2 FNYEAQ (reference sequence). CDR3 size: 14 residues. In DNA, the CDR3 is TGTGCTAGCAGCGTCGGGGGGCCCAACAATGAGCAGTTCTTC. Translating gives CASSVGGPNNEQFF.

There are many counts of this clonotype. The genes are TRBV3-2 and TRBJ2-7; the table's D gene call, TRBD1, was not cross checked with the DNA. TRBV3-2 is a pseudogene locus. The CDR3 loop spans 15 amino acids. The CDR3 loop reads CASSHRPGNRYEQYV. The CDR3 DNA reads as TGTGCCAGCAGCCACCGCCCGGGAAATCGCTACGAGCAGTACGTC.

This clonotype was seen a handful of times. This sequence joins TRBV14 and TRBJ2-3; possibly TRBD2 for D (6 bases). The V end was cut by 0 bases, the J end by 2 bases, with 12 bases between. Per the germline V gene, CDR1 is SGHDN and CDR2 is FVKESK. The CDR3 length is 16 residues. CDR3 in amino acids: CASSQEGTLNTDTQYF. CDR3 nucleotides: TGTGCCAGCAGCCAAGAAGGGACTCTTAACACAGATACGCAGTATTTT.

The chain links TRBV15 to TRBJ1-6; D is unresolved. V was clipped by 0 bases and J by 7 bases, with 7 bases between them. CDR3 size: 14 residues. CDR1 is LNHNV, CDR2 YYDKDF, per germline (reference sequence). The CDR3 loop reads CATSRDPENSPLHF. CDR3 DNA: TGTGCCACCAGCAGAGATCCCGAGAATTCACCCCTCCACTTT. Combining the CDR3 with reference TRBV15 and TRBJ1-6 gives the whole variable domain DAMVIQNPRYQVTQFGKPVTLSCSQTLNHNVMYWYQQKSSQAPKLLFHYYDKDFNNEADTPDNFQSRRPNTSFCFLDIRSPGLGDTAMYLCATSRDPENSPLHFGNGTRLTVT.

At least ten counts were recorded for this clonotype. The CDR3 spells CASSYSQGPDTQYF. The DNA for the CDR3 is TGTGCCAGCAGTTACTCACAGGGCCCAGATACGCAGTATTTT. V and J are TRBV6-2 or TRBV6-3 and TRBJ2-3; D possibly corresponds to TRBD1 (6 bases). CDR3 length: 14 residues. The V end was cut by 0 bases, the J end by 4 bases, with 8 bases between. Germline V gives CDR1 MNHEY, CDR2 SVGEGT.

This clonotype appeared many times. V gene TRBV20-1 combines with J gene TRBJ1-5, with D perhaps TRBD1 (5 bases). V was clipped by 6 bases and J by 5 bases, with 17 bases between them. From germline, CDR1 is DFQATT and CDR2 SNEGSKA (reference sequence). The length of the CDR3 is 14 residues. The CDR3 loop reads CSAPTGGVYQPQHF. In nucleotides, the CDR3 is TGCAGTGCCCCGACCGGGGGAGTATATCAGCCCCAGCATTTT.

V is TRBV12-3 or TRBV12-4 and J is TRBJ1-2, with D tentatively TRBD1 (5 bases). This CDR3 is built from 13 residues. The V end lost 10 bases, the J end lost 5 bases, and 17 bases lay between the germline ends. The CDR3 nucleotides are TGTGCCACCTGGGACGTCGTGGGGTATGGCTACACCTTC. Its protein is CATWDVVGYGYTF.

This clonotype was observed at least ten times. The chain employs TRBV6-2 or TRBV6-3 and TRBJ1-5; 7 bases line up with TRBD1. Germline lookup yields CDR1 MNHEY and CDR2 SVGEGT. The CDR3 runs 14 residues. V was pared by 6 bases and J by 0 bases, with 2 bases of the junction left unmatched. The CDR3 DNA sequence: TGTGCCAGCAGACCAGGGGGTAGCAATCAGCCCCAGCATTTT. Its protein is CASRPGGSNQPQHF.